The table lists the clone carrying this TCR beta chain with a few counts. Profiling relied on immunoSEQ multiplex PCR, and the TCRdb table lists in-frame clones only, not all of them. The sample yields 120,000 or so clones, more than 80% seen once. This record belongs to a study of control samples from healthy donors and cancer patients. The germline V and J ends were trimmed by 7 bases and 3 bases, with 12 bases remaining between them. Germline V gives CDR1 SNHLY, CDR2 FYNNEI. This CDR3 region has 13 residues. The TCR sequence derives from a man between 45 and 60 years old in good health. Sequenced material: blood. The rearrangement uses TRBV2 and TRBJ1-1; a weak D match, TRBD1 (5 bases). CDR3 amino acids: CASMMGPHTEAFF. CDR3 in DNA: TGTGCCAGCATGATGGGGCCTCACACTGAAGCTTTCTTT.